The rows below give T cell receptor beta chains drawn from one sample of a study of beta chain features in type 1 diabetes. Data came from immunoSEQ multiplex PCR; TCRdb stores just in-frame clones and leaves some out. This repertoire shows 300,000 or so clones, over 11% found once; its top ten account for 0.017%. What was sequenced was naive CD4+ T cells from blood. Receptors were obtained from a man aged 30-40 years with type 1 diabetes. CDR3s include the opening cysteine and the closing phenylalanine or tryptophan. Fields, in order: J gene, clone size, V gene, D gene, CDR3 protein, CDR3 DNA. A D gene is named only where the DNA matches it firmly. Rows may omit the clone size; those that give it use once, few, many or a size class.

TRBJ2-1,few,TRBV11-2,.,CASSLGLTRGEQFF,TGTGCCAGCAGCCTCGGCCTAACGAGGGGGGAGCAGTTCTTC
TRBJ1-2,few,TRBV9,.,CASSVGPFTGYGYGYTF,TGTGCCAGCAGCGTAGGTCCCTTTACAGGATACGGCTATGGCTACACCTTC
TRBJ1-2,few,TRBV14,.,CASSRDINYGYTF,TGTGCCAGTTCCAGGGACATTAACTATGGCTACACCTTC
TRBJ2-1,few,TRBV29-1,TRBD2,CSVAGGPSYNEQFF,TGCAGCGTGGCGGGAGGGCCCTCCTACAATGAGCAGTTCTTC
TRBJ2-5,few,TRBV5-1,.,CASRAEETQYF,TGCGCCAGCAGAGCCGAAGAGACCCAGTACTTC
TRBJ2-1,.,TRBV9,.,CASSVGLIQGAYNEQFF,TGTGCCAGCAGCGTAGGCCTTATACAGGGTGCTTACAATGAGCAGTTCTTC
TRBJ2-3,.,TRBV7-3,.,CASSRRHGSTDTQYF,TGTGCCAGCAGCCGGCGACACGGTAGCACAGATACGCAGTATTTT
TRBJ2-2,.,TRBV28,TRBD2,CASTLGGSYAGELFF,TGTGCCAGCACCCTGGGGGGGAGTTACGCCGGGGAGCTGTTTTTT
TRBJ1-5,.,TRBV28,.,CASSLAGRNQPQHF,TGTGCCAGCAGTTTAGCAGGGCGTAATCAGCCCCAGCATTTT
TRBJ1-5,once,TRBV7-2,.,CASSPLQGLGNQPQHF,TGTGCCAGCAGCCCACTCCAGGGGTTAGGCAATCAGCCCCAGCATTTT
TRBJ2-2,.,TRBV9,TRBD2,CASSVAGLVNTGELFF,TGTGCCAGCAGCGTAGCAGGACTAGTGAACACCGGGGAGCTGTTTTTT
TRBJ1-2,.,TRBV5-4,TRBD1,CASSLEGSDRADGYTF,TGTGCCAGCAGCTTGGAAGGCTCGGACAGGGCGGATGGCTACACCTTC
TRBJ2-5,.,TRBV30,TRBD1,CAWSATGRETQYF,TGTGCCTGGAGCGCGACAGGGCGAGAGACCCAGTACTTC
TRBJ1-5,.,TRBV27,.,CASSLTVTGSQPQHF,TGTGCCAGCAGTTTAACTGTTACAGGGAGTCAGCCCCAGCATTTT
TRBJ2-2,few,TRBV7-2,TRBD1,CASSPRQGSGELFF,TGTGCCAGCAGCCCACGACAGGGTTCCGGGGAGCTGTTTTTT
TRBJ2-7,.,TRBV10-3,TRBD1,CAISRTPGQGANEQYF,TGTGCCATCAGCCGAACTCCGGGACAGGGGGCGAACGAGCAGTACTTC
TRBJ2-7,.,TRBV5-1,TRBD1,CASSSGTAVNYEQYF,TGCGCCAGCAGCTCCGGGACAGCCGTTAACTACGAGCAGTACTTC
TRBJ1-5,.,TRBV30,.,CAWSGDRNQPQHF,TGTGCCTGGAGTGGAGATCGTAATCAGCCCCAGCATTTT
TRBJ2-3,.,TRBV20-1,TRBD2,CSAIAGATQYF,TGCAGTGCCATAGCGGGAGCTACGCAGTATTTT
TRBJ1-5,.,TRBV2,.,CASRRTETSNQPQHF,TGTGCCAGCAGGAGGACAGAGACTAGCAATCAGCCCCAGCATTTT
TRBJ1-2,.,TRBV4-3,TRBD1,CASSQDPGTGGLPYGYTF,TGCGCCAGCAGCCAAGACCCCGGGACAGGGGGCCTTCCCTATGGCTACACCTTC
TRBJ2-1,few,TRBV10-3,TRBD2,CATTSGRSAEQFF,TGTGCCACGACTAGCGGGAGGTCGGCTGAGCAGTTCTTC
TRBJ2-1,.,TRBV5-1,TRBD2,CASSRQLSSGRRDEQFF,TGCGCCAGCAGCCGACAGCTCTCTAGCGGGAGAAGGGATGAGCAGTTCTTC
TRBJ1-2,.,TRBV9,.,CASSGTGRTNYGYTF,TGTGCCAGCAGCGGAACGGGGAGGACTAACTATGGCTACACCTTC
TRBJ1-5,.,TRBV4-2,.,CASSQSSQAHQPQHF,TGTGCCAGCAGCCAATCGTCACAGGCTCATCAGCCCCAGCATTTT
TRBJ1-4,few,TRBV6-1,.,CASSVPSRFNEKLFF,TGTGCCAGCAGTGTTCCGTCGAGGTTTAATGAAAAACTGTTTTTT
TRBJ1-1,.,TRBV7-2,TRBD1,CASRTGQGSGVEAFF,TGTGCCAGCAGAACGGGACAGGGTAGCGGTGTAGAAGCTTTCTTT
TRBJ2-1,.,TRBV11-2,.,CASRSYVVQFF,TGTGCCAGCAGATCCTATGTCGTGCAGTTCTTC
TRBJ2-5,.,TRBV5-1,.,CASSFHMAQEETQYF,TGCGCCAGCAGCTTCCATATGGCTCAAGAAGAGACCCAGTACTTC
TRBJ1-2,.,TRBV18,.,CASSAVLNYGYTF,TGTGCCAGTTCCGCAGTGCTTAACTATGGCTACACCTTC
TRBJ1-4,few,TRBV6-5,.,CASSPRGGGDEKLFF,TGTGCCAGCAGTCCCCGGGGAGGGGGGGACGAAAAACTGTTTTTT
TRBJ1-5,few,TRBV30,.,CAWSLTVNQPQHF,TGTGCCTGGAGTTTAACAGTCAATCAGCCCCAGCATTTT
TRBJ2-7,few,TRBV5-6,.,CASRGTQALREYF,TGTGCCAGCAGGGGTACACAGGCCCTACGCGAGTACTTC
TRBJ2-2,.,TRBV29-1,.,CSVRLWRDTGELFF,TGCAGCGTCAGGCTATGGCGGGACACCGGGGAGCTGTTTTTT
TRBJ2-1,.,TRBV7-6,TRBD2,CASSFLAGTYNEQFF,TGTGCCAGCAGTTTCCTAGCGGGAACGTACAATGAGCAGTTCTTC
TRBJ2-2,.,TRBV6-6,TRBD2,CASSYRGLVVTGELFF,TGTGCCAGCAGTTACCGAGGACTAGTGGTAACCGGGGAGCTGTTTTTT
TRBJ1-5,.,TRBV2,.,CASRDGNSLSQPQHF,TGTGCCAGCAGGGACGGGAACAGCTTGAGTCAGCCCCAGCATTTT
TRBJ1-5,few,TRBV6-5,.,CASGGARGNQPQHF,TGTGCCAGCGGGGGGGCTCGTGGCAATCAGCCCCAGCATTTT
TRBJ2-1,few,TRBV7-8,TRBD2,CASSLAGTAGLYNEQFF,TGTGCCAGCAGCTTAGCTGGTACAGCGGGATTATACAATGAGCAGTTCTTC
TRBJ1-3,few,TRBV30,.,CAWSVGGQSIYF,TGTGCCTGGAGTGTAGGCGGCCAGTCCATATATTTT
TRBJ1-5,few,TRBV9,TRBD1,CASSQGQGASNQPQHF,TGTGCCAGCAGCCAAGGACAGGGGGCATCCAATCAGCCCCAGCATTTT
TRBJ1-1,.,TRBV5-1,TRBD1,CASSKQGAENTEAFF,TGCGCCAGCAGCAAACAGGGGGCTGAGAACACTGAAGCTTTCTTT
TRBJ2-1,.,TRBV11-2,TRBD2,CASSLDTSGDPFYNEQFF,TGTGCCAGCAGCTTAGATACTAGCGGAGACCCCTTCTACAATGAGCAGTTCTTC
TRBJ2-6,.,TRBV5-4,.,CASSLLGARAYGANVLTF,TGTGCCAGCAGCTTGCTGGGGGCGCGGGCATACGGGGCCAACGTCCTGACTTTC
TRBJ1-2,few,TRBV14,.,CASSQQTNYGYTF,TGTGCCAGCAGCCAACAGACTAACTATGGCTACACCTTC
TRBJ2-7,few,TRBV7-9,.,CASSRDTYEQYF,TGTGCCAGCAGCCGCGACACCTACGAGCAGTACTTC
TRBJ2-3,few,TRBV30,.,CAWSVSSDTQYF,TGTGCCTGGAGTGTTTCGTCAGATACGCAGTATTTT
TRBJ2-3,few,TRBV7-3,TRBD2,CASSPLAGVIDTQYF,TGTGCCAGCAGCCCGCTAGCGGGAGTCATAGATACGCAGTATTTT
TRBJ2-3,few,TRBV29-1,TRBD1,CSVGTGPSSPDTQYF,TGCAGCGTTGGGACAGGGCCCTCGAGTCCAGATACGCAGTATTTT
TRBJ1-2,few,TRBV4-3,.,CASSQDRGRANYGYTF,TGCGCCAGCAGCCAAGACAGGGGTAGGGCTAACTATGGCTACACCTTC
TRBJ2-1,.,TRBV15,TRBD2,CATSSSGRAYYNEQFF,TGTGCCACCAGCAGTAGCGGGAGGGCCTACTACAATGAGCAGTTCTTC
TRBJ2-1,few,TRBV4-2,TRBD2,CASSQALAGGLNNEQFF,TGTGCCAGCAGCCAGGCACTAGCGGGAGGTTTGAACAATGAGCAGTTCTTC
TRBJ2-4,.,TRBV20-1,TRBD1,CSASTGDIQYF,TGCAGTGCTAGTACAGGGGACATTCAGTACTTC